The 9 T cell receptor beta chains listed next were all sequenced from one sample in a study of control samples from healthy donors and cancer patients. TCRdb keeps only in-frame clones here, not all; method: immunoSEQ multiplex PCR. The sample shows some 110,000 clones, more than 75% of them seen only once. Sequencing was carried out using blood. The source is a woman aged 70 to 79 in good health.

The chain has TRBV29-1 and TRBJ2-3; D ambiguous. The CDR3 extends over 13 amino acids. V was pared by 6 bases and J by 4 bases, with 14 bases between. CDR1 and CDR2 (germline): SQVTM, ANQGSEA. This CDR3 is CSVDLRRPDTQYF. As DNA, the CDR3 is TGCAGCGTAGACCTCAGACGCCCAGATACGCAGTATTTT.

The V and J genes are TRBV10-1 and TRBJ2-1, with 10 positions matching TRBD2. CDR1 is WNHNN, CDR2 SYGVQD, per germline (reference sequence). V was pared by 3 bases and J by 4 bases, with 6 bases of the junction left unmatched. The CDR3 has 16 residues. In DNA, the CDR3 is TGCGCCAGCAGTGACAGCGGGGGGGTGACGTACAATGAGCAGTTCTTC. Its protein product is CASSDSGGVTYNEQFF.

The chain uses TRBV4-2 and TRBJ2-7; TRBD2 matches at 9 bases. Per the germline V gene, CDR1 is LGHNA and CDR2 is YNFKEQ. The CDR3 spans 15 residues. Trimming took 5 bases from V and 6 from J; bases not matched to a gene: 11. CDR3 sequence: CASSFESGTSSEQYF. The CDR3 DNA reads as TGTGCCAGCAGCTTCGAGTCCGGGACTAGCAGCGAGCAGTACTTC.

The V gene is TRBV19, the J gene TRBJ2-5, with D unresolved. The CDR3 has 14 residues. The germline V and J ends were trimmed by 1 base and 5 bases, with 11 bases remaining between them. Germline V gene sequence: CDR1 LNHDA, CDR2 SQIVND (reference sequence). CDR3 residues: CASSIVARRETQYF. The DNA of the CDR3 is TGTGCCAGTAGTATAGTGGCAAGACGGGAGACCCAGTACTTC.

The CDR3 loop reads CASRAPVGFF. CDR3 sequence (DNA): TGTGCCTCGAGGGCTCCGGTGGGTTTCTTT. The V and J genes are TRBV21-1 and TRBJ1-1. TRBV21-1 is described as a pseudogene. This CDR3 is built from 10 residues.

DNA for the CDR3: TGTGCCAGCAGCTTAGGGGACATCCCTTCACCCCTCCACTTT. Its translation is CASSLGDIPSPLHF. V is TRBV7-9 and J is TRBJ1-6, with D possibly TRBD1 on 6 matching bases. Germline values: CDR1 SEHNR, CDR2 FQNEAQ (reference sequence). This CDR3 is built from 14 residues. Trimming pared 1 base from V and 9 bases from J, leaving 10 bases between.

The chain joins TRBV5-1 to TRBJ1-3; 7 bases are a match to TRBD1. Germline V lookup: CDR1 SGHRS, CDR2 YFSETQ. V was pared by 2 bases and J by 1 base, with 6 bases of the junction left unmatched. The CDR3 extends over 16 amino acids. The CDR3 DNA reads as TGCGCCAGCAGCTTAGGGGGCCGAAGGTCTGGAAACACCATATATTTT. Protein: CASSLGGRRSGNTIYF.

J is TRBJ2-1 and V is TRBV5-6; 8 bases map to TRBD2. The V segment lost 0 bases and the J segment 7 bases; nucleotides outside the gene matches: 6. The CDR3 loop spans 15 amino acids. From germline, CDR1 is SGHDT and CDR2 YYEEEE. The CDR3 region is CASSLERGGPNEQFF. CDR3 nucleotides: TGTGCCAGCAGCTTGGAACGGGGGGGCCCAAATGAGCAGTTCTTC.

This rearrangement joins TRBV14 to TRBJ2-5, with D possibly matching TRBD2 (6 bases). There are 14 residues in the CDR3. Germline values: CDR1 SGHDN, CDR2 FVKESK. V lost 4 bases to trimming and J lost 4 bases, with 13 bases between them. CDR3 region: CASSPLASTETQYF. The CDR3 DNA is TGTGCCAGCAGCCCCCTAGCGTCGACAGAGACCCAGTACTTC.